Below, 18 T cell receptor beta chains from the same sample are listed, as sequenced in a study of shared clonotypes between healthy human individuals. CD45RO negativity and positive selection for CCR7 defined naive CD8 cells, a population that excluded terminally differentiated effector memory CD45RA+ cells. The protocol was immunoSEQ multiplex PCR, while the TCRdb copy is restricted to in-frame clones and leaves out a portion. The table includes fewer than 1 million clones, approximately 96% detected once. The sample taken for sequencing was naive CD8+ T cells sorted from blood. The receptor source for this set is a man younger than 40 in good health.

This chain links TRBV27 with TRBJ2-1, with a weak D call TRBD2 (5 bases). Germline V gene data show CDR1 as MNHEY and CDR2 as SMNVEV (reference sequence). The CDR3 runs 15 residues. Between the trimmed V and J ends, which lost 6 bases and 0 bases, there was a span of 12 bases. The CDR3 sequence: CASRKAENSYNEQFF. DNA of the CDR3: TGTGCCAGCAGAAAAGCGGAAAACTCCTACAATGAGCAGTTCTTC.

CDR3 in amino acids: CASSVGPGGEQFF. CDR3 nucleotide sequence: TGTGCCAGCAGCGTAGGACCAGGAGGGGAGCAGTTCTTC. The rearrangement links TRBV9 to TRBJ2-1, with a weak D call TRBD2 (6 bases). In germline, CDR1 is SGDLS, CDR2 YYNGEE. The CDR3 covers 13 residues. Trimming took 0 bases from V and 10 from J, leaving 11 bases between them.

V and J are TRBV28 and TRBJ2-5; 9 positions agree with TRBD1. The CDR3 loop spans 14 amino acids. J gave up 4 bases and V 6 bases, and 6 bases lay outside the gene matches. Germline V gives CDR1 MDHEN, CDR2 SYDVKM. This CDR3 reads CASSQGQGGETQYF. In DNA form, the CDR3 reads TGTGCCAGCAGCCAGGGACAGGGAGGAGAGACCCAGTACTTC.

This sequence joins TRBV28 and TRBJ2-7; D remains unclear. From germline, CDR1 is MDHEN and CDR2 SYDVKM. Trimming left V 6 bases short and J 2 bases short, with 14 bases between. This CDR3 has 14 residues. The CDR3 nucleotides read TGTGCCAGCAGCACCATTACTGTAACCTACGAGCAGTACTTC. Protein: CASSTITVTYEQYF.

The gene calls are TRBV29-1 and TRBJ2-1, with 8 bases aligning to TRBD2. In germline, CDR1 is SQVTM, CDR2 ANQGSEA. Trimming removed 2 bases from V and 8 bases from J; junction bases left unmatched: 5. The CDR3 sequence is 13 residues long. The CDR3 protein is CSVESGSVDEQFF. CDR3 nucleotide sequence: TGCAGCGTTGAAAGCGGGAGTGTCGATGAGCAGTTCTTC.

The chain carries TRBV2 and TRBJ2-5, with TRBD2 as a possible D gene (5 bases). Trimming left V 9 bases short and J 3 bases short, with 14 bases between. CDR1 SNHLY and CDR2 FYNNEI come from the germline V gene. The CDR3 contains 13 residues. The chain's CDR3 is CARLDPPKETQYF. The CDR3 bases are TGTGCCAGACTAGATCCCCCTAAAGAGACCCAGTACTTC.

The chain joins TRBV7-9 to TRBJ2-3; 8 bases line up with TRBD1. From germline, CDR1 is SEHNR and CDR2 FQNEAQ (reference sequence). V dropped 5 bases and J dropped 0; count of bases not matched to a gene: 7. The CDR3 runs 16 residues. The CDR3 DNA follows: TGTGCCAGCAGCCCCATCGGACAGGGCAGCACAGATACGCAGTATTTT. This gives the protein CASSPIGQGSTDTQYF.

Worth noting for this clone: At the DNA level, this CDR3 is encoded by other sequences in the same sample as well. The rearrangement uses TRBV6-1 and TRBJ2-7, with D uncertain. Germline CDR1 is MNHNS and CDR2 is SASEGT. Trimming took off 5 bases at V and 0 bases at J, with 8 bases between the two ends. CDR3 length: 13 residues. The DNA for the CDR3 is TGTGCCAGCAGTCCACGGACCTCCTACGAGCAGTACTTC. As protein: CASSPRTSYEQYF.

The V call is TRBV13, the J call TRBJ2-5, with 12 bases fitting TRBD2. CDR1 PRHDT and CDR2 FYEKMQ come from the germline V gene (reference sequence). CDR3 length equals 16 residues. V shed 0 bases and J 5 bases; nucleotides not matched to a gene: 4. CDR3 sequence: CASSLGLAGGGETQYF. DNA for the CDR3: TGTGCCAGCAGCTTAGGACTAGCGGGAGGAGGGGAGACCCAGTACTTC.

V is TRBV5-6 and J is TRBJ2-2; 7 bases are shared with TRBD1. This CDR3 is built from 17 residues. V was pared by 0 bases and J by 7 bases, with 12 bases of the junction left unmatched. Germline lookup yields CDR1 SGHDT and CDR2 YYEEEE. The CDR3: CASSLEQGLGSIGELFF. For the CDR3, the DNA is TGTGCCAGCAGCTTGGAACAGGGGCTCGGGTCGATCGGGGAGCTGTTTTTT.

V gene TRBV7-9 combines with J gene TRBJ1-2, with a tentative D call TRBD1 (5 bases). With 1 base removed from V and 2 bases from J, the gap between germline ends came to 8 bases. The CDR3 has 14 amino acids. CDR1 SEHNR and CDR2 FQNEAQ come from the germline V gene (reference sequence). CDR3 sequence (DNA): TGTGCCAGCAGCTTAGTGACAGACAACTATGGCTACACCTTC. Translated: CASSLVTDNYGYTF.

The chain uses TRBV6-5 and TRBJ2-4, with 8 bases aligning to TRBD2. This CDR3 is 14 amino acids long. After removal of 5 bases from V and 1 base from J, the junction contained 1 base not matched to a gene. Germline V gene lookup returns CDR1 MNHEY and CDR2 SVGAGI. The CDR3 region is CASSPGGAKNIQYF. The CDR3 DNA sequence: TGTGCCAGCAGTCCGGGGGGGGCCAAAAACATTCAGTACTTC.

The gene calls are TRBV27 and TRBJ2-1; perhaps TRBD1 as D (5 bases). Germline lookup yields CDR1 MNHEY and CDR2 SMNVEV (reference sequence). This CDR3 comprises 15 residues. Trimming stripped 8 bases from V and 0 bases from J, with 14 bases between. Here the CDR3 DNA reads TGTGCCAGCTCCCAGGGCAGCAGCTCCTACAATGAGCAGTTCTTC. Its translation is CASSQGSSSYNEQFF.

This rearrangement joins TRBV6-5 to TRBJ1-4; 7 nucleotides match TRBD1. The V gene's germline CDR1 is MNHEY and CDR2 SVGAGI. J gave up 6 bases and V 4 bases, and 5 bases lay outside the gene matches. The CDR3 sequence is 14 residues long. CDR3 amino acids: CASSFGRGDEKLFF. The CDR3 DNA reads as TGTGCCAGCAGTTTTGGCAGGGGGGATGAAAAACTGTTTTTT.

The chain has TRBV5-4 and TRBJ2-7, with D unclear. This CDR3 region has 14 residues. Trimming stripped 0 bases from V and 2 bases from J, with 9 bases between. Germline V gene lookup returns CDR1 SGHNT and CDR2 YYREEE (reference sequence). CDR3 sequence: CASSLDWDPYEQYF. CDR3 sequence (DNA): TGTGCCAGCAGCTTGGACTGGGATCCCTACGAGCAGTACTTC.

This clone was observed once. The rearrangement links TRBV9 to TRBJ1-2; D is ambiguous. V was shortened by 0 bases and J by 1 base, with 7 bases between the two germline ends. Germline V gives CDR1 SGDLS, CDR2 YYNGEE. This CDR3 region has 14 residues. CDR3 region: CASSVGRVNYGYTF. CDR3 bases: TGTGCCAGCAGCGTAGGGAGAGTTAACTATGGCTACACCTTC.

This clone has a single count. The V call is TRBV7-8, the J call TRBJ2-7; D remains unclear. Germline V gene lookup returns CDR1 SGHVS and CDR2 FQNEAQ. The CDR3 has 14 amino acids. The V end was cut by 5 bases, the J end by 2 bases, with 13 bases between. As DNA, the CDR3 is TGTGCCAGCAGCCCAACTATTATCCCCTACGAGCAGTACTTC. Protein product: CASSPTIIPYEQYF.

Only one count was recorded for this clone. The gene calls are TRBV11-3 and TRBJ2-1; 7 positions agree with TRBD1. The CDR3 sequence is 17 residues long. Unmatched junction bases numbered 16, after V lost 2 bases and J lost 9 bases. The germline gives CDR1 SGHNT, CDR2 YENEEA. The CDR3 DNA follows: TGTGCCAGCAGCTTAAGAAGAGGAAAGGGGGCGACAGTTGAGCAGTTCTTC. Translating gives CASSLRRGKGATVEQFF. The full variable domain, rest sourced from reference TRBV11-3 and TRBJ2-1, is EAGVVQSPRYKIIEKKQPVAFWCNPISGHNTLYWYLQNLGQGPELLIRYENEEAVDDSQLPKDRFSAERLKGVDSTLKIQPAELGDSAVYLCASSLRRGKGATVEQFFGPGTRLTVL.